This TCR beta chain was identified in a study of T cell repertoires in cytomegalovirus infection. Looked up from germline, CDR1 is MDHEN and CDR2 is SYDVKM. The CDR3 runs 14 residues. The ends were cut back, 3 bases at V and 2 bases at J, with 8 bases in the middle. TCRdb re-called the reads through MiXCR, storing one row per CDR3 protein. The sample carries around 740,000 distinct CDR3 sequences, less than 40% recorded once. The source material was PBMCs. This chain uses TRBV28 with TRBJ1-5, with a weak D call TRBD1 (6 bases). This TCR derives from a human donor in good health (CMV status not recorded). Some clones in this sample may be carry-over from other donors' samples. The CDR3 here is CASSFRGRNQPQHF. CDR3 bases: TGTGCCAGCAGTTTCAGGGGCCGCAATCAGCCCCAGCATTTT.